The clone carrying this T cell receptor beta chain appeared many times. This sample stems from a study of neurological immune-mediated disorders. TCRdb reanalysed the 5' RACE reads using MiXCR and keeps one entry per CDR3 protein. The sample includes about 46,000 distinct CDR3 sequences, under 13% seen only once; the top ten take approximately 5%. A total of 2 million PBMCs stored at -80 degrees C provided the unsorted libraries. The CDR3 runs 13 residues. The germline V and J ends were trimmed by 3 bases and 3 bases, with 8 bases remaining between them. CDR1 and CDR2 (germline): KGHSH, LQKENI. The chain carries TRBV18 and TRBJ2-5, with no clear D. The receptor comes from a man in his 70s with HTLV-1-associated myelopathy (HAM/TSP). Sequenced: PBMCs. CDR3: CASSPGGEETQYF. The DNA for the CDR3 is TGTGCCAGCTCACCGGGTGGGGAAGAGACCCAGTACTTC.